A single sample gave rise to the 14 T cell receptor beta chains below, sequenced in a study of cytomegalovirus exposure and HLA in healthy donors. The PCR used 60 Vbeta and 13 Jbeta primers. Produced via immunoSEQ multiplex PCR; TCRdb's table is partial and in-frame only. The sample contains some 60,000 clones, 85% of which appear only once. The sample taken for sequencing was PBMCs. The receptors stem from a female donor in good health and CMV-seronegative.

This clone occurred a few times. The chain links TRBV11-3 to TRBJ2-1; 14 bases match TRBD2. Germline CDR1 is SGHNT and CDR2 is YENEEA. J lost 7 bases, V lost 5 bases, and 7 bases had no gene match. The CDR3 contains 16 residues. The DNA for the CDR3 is TGTGCCAGCAGCCCGGGACTAGCGGGGGCAAAGAATGAGCAGTTCTTC. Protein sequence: CASSPGLAGAKNEQFF.

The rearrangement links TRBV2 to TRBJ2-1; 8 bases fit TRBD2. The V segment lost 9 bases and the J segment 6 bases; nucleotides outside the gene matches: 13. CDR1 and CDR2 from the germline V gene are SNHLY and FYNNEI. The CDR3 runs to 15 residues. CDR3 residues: CARRGAGVMANEQFF. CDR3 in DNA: TGTGCCAGGAGAGGAGCGGGAGTGATGGCCAATGAGCAGTTCTTC. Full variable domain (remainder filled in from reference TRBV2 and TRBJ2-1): EPEVTQTPSHQVTQMGQEVILRCVPISNHLYFYWYRQILGQKVEFLVSFYNNEISEKSEIFDDQFSVERPDGSNFTLKIRSTKLEDSAMYFCARRGAGVMANEQFFGPGTRLTVL.

The CDR3 is CASSPGQGVVEQYF. Written as DNA, the CDR3 is TGTGCCAGCAGTCCGGGACAGGGTGTTGTCGAGCAGTACTTC. The V and J genes are TRBV28 and TRBJ2-7, with TRBD1 matching over 9 bases. Germline loops: CDR1 MDHEN, CDR2 SYDVKM. The V and J ends lost 5 bases and 6 bases, in that order; junction bases with no gene match: 8. The CDR3 totals 14 residues.

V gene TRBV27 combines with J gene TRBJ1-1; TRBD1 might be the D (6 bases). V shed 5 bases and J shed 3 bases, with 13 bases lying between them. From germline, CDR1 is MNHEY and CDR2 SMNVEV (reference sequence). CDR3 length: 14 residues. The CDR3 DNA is TGTGCCAGCAGTCTACGGGACACTTACACTGAAGCTTTCTTT. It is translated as CASSLRDTYTEAFF.

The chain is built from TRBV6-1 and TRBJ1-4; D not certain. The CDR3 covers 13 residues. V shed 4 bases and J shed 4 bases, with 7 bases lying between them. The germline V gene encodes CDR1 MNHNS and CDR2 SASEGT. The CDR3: CASSGAFNEKLFF. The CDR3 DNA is TGTGCCAGCAGTGGGGCGTTTAATGAAAAACTGTTTTTT.

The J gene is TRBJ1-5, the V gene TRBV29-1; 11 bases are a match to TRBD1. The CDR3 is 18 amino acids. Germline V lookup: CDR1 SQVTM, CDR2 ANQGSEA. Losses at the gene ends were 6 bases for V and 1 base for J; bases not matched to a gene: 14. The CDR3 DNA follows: TGCAGCGTCGGGGAATCGGACAGGGGGCTAGGGAGCAATCAGCCCCAGCATTTT. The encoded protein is CSVGESDRGLGSNQPQHF.

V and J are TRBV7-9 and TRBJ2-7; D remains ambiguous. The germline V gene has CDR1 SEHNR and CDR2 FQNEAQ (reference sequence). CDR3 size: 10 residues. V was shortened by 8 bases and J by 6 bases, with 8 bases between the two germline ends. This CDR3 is CASSGSEQYF. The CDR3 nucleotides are TGTGCCAGCTCGGGTTCCGAGCAGTACTTC.

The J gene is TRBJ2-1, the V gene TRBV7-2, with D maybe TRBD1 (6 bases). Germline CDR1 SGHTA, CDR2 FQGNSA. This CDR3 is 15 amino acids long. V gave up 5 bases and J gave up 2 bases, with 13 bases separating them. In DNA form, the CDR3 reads TGTGCCAGCAGCACCCGACAGGAGGCCTACAATGAGCAGTTCTTC. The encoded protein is CASSTRQEAYNEQFF.

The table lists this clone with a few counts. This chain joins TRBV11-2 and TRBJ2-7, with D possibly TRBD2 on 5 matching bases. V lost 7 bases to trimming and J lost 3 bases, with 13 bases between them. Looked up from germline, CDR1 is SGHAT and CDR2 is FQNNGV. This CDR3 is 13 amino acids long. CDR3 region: CASKEGGYYEQYF. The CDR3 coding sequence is TGTGCCAGCAAAGAGGGCGGGTACTACGAGCAGTACTTC.

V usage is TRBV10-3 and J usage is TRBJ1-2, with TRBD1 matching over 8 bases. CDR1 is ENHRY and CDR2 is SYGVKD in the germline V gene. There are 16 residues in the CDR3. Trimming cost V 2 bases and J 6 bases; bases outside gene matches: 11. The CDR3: CAISERAGGSVDGYTF. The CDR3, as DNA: TGTGCCATCAGTGAGAGGGCAGGGGGCTCCGTCGATGGCTACACCTTC.

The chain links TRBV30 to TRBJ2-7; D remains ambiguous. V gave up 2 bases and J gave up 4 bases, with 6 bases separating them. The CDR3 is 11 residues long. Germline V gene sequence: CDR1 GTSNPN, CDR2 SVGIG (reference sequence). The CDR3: CAWSYNYEQYF. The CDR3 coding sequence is TGTGCCTGGAGTTACAATTACGAGCAGTACTTC.

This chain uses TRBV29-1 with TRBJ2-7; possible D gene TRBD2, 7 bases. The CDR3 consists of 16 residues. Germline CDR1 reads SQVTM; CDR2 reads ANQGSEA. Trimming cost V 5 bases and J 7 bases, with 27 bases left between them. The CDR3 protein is CSVRGGGAGFSREQYF. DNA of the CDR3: TGCAGCGTTCGCGGAGGGGGGGCAGGATTTAGTCGGGAGCAGTACTTC.

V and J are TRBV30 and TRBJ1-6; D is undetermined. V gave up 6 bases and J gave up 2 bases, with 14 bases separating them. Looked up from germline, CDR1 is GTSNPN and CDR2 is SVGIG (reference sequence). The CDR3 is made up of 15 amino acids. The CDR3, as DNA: TGTGCCTGCCGTTTCGAGGGAACCTATAATTCACCCCTCCACTTT. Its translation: CACRFEGTYNSPLHF.

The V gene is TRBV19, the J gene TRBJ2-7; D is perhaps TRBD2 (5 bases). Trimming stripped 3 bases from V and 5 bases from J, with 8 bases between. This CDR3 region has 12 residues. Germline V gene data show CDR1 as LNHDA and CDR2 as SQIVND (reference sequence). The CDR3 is CASSIVGDEQYF. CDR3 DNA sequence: TGTGCCAGTAGTATCGTGGGAGACGAGCAGTACTTC.